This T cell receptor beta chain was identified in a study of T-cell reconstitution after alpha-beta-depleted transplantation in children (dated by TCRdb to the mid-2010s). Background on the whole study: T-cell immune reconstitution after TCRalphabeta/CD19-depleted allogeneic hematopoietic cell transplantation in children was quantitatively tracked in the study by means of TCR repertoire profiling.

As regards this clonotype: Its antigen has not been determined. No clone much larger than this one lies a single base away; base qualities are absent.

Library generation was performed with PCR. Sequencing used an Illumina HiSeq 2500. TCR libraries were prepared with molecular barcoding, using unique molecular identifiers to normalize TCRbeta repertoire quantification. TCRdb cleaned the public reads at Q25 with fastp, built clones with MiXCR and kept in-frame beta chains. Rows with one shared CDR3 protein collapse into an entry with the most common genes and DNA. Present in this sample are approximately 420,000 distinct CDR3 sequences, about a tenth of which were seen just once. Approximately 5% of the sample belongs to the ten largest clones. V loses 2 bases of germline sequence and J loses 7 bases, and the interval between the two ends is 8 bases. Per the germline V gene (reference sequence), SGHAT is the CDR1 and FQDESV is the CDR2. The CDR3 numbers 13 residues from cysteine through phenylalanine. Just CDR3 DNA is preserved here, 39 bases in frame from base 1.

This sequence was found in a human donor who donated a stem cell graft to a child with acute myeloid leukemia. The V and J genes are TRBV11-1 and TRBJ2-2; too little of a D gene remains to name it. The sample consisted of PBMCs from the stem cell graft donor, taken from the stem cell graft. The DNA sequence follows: TGTGCCAGCAGCTTACCTACGGACGGGGAGCTGTTTTTT. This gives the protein CASSLPTDGELFF. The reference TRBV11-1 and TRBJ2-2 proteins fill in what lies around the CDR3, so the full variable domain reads EAEVAQSPRYKITEKSQAVAFWCDPISGHATLYWYRQILGQGPELLVQFQDESVVDDSQLPKDRFSAERLKGVDSTLKIQPAELGDSAMYLCASSLPTDGELFFGEGSRLTVL.